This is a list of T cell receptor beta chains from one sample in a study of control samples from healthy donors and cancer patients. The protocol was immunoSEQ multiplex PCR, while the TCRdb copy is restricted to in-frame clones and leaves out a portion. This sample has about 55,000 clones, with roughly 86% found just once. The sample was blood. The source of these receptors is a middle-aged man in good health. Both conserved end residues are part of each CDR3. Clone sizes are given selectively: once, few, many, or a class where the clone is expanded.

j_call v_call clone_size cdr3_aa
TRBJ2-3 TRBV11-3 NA CASSLVASGSGPDTQYF
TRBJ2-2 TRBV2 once CASSDPRTFTGELFF
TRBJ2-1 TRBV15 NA CATSRHRLGTAGYEQFF
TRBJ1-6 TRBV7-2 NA CASSYGQGVNSPLHF
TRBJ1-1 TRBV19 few CASSTGFRGNTEAFF
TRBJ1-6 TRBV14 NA CASSQGQGGSPLHF
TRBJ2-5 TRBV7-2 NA CASSTRTSGAQETQYF
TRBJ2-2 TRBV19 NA CASSIVVRNTGELFF
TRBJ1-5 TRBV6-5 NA CASRGVGYQPQHF
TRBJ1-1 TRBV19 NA CASSDGTGAYTEAFF
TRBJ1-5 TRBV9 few CASSARQGSGGLNQPQHF
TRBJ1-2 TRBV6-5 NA CASSLRGQVHGYTF
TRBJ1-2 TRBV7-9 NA CASSSALSDREGYTF
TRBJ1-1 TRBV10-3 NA CAISWDRGEAFF
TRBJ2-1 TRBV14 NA CAVRLAGKSYNEQFF